These T cell receptor beta chains were read from a single sample in a study of shared clonotypes between healthy human individuals. Profiling relied on immunoSEQ multiplex PCR, and the TCRdb table lists in-frame clones only, not all of them. The sample shows approximately 2,300,000 clones, about 90% of them seen only once. The sample was naive CD4+ T cells from PBMCs. Receptors were obtained from a man between 18 and 35 years old in good health. Some clones in this sample may be carry-over from other donors' samples. Each CDR3 is given with its conserved first and last residue. The D gene is left open where the match is weak. The listing skips clone size in some rows; elsewhere it reads once, few, many or a size class.

j_gene	abundance	d_gene	v_gene	CDR3nt	CDR3aa
TRBJ1-2	-	TRBD1	TRBV29-1	TGCAGCGTAGTTAGGGACAGGGGAAATGGCTACACCTTC	CSVVRDRGNGYTF
TRBJ2-5	-	TRBD2	TRBV5-1	TGCGCCAGCAGCCCCGACGGGGGCGGGAGGGGTAAGACCCAGTACTTC	CASSPDGGGRGKTQYF
TRBJ2-1	-	-	TRBV2	TGTGCCAGCGTCCGGTACAATGAGCAGTTCTTC	CASVRYNEQFF
TRBJ2-7	-	-	TRBV5-1	TGCGCCAGCACTCCTACCGGCTTCTCCTACGAGCAGTACTTC	CASTPTGFSYEQYF
TRBJ1-2	-	TRBD1	TRBV27	TGTGCCAGCAGTTTATCTCGGACAGGGGCGGTTGGTGGCTACACCTTC	CASSLSRTGAVGGYTF
TRBJ2-5	once	-	TRBV6-1	TGTGCCAGCAGTGAATCGGCAGGGAACCAAGAGACCCAGTACTTC	CASSESAGNQETQYF
TRBJ2-7	-	TRBD2	TRBV27	TGTGCCAGCAGTTACCGGACTAGCGGGAGAGGTGGCGAGCAGTACTTC	CASSYRTSGRGGEQYF
TRBJ1-2	-	TRBD1	TRBV18	TGTGCCAGCTCACCACGGGACAGGGATGGCTACACCTTC	CASSPRDRDGYTF
TRBJ1-2	-	-	TRBV6-1	TGTGCCAGCAAGAGGACAGATGTGAGGTTGGATGGCTACACCTTC	CASKRTDVRLDGYTF
TRBJ1-1	once	-	TRBV15	TGTGCCACCAGCAGAGAGGCCCAAGGTGAAGCTTTCTTT	CATSREAQGEAFF
TRBJ2-2	-	-	TRBV5-1	TGCGCCAGCAGCTTGGTGGGGGCCGGCACCGGGGAGCTGTTTTTT	CASSLVGAGTGELFF
TRBJ1-1	few	-	TRBV29-1	TGCAGCTCGAAAAGGGACCTGAACACTGAAGCTTTCTTT	CSSKRDLNTEAFF
TRBJ2-7	-	-	TRBV28	TGTGCCAGCAGGACGGGCCCTTACGAGCAGTACTTC	CASRTGPYEQYF
TRBJ2-1	-	TRBD2	TRBV5-1	TGCGCCAGCAGCTTGATTTGGACGGGAGGGCCCTATGAGCAGTTCTTC	CASSLIWTGGPYEQFF
TRBJ1-2	-	-	TRBV6-5	TGTGCCAGCAGTCCCGACATCGGCTATGGCTACACCTTC	CASSPDIGYGYTF
TRBJ1-2	-	TRBD1	TRBV5-4	TGTGCCAGCAGCCCGGGGACAGGAAGGGCTGGCTACACCTTC	CASSPGTGRAGYTF
TRBJ2-7	-	-	TRBV21-1	TGTGCCAGCAGCAAACCAAGGACTAGCAGTTACTACGAGCAGTACTTC	CASSKPRTSSYYEQYF